The 31 T cell receptor beta chains below were found in one sample sequenced in a study of identical twins (dated by TCRdb to the mid-2010s). Library generation was performed with 5' RACE. Sequenced using an Illumina HiSeq 2000. The raw public data were reprocessed by TCRdb itself: fastp quality trimming at Q25, MiXCR clonotype calling, in-frame beta chains only. Each entry merges the rows of one CDR3 protein and shows their most common DNA and genes. This sample comprises fewer than 550,000 distinct CDR3 sequences, about 13% of them detected only once. The ten largest clones capture 0.98% of the sample. The same data also contributed to another study, on yellow fever vaccine responses in identical twins.

What was sequenced was CD4+ T cells sorted from blood. These receptors originate from a woman younger than 30 in good health.

This clonotype was counted between two and nine times. V and J are TRBV28 and TRBJ2-6, with a weak D call TRBD2 (6 bases). This CDR3 has 15 amino acids. CDR1 is MDHEN, CDR2 SYDVKM, per germline. V lost 4 bases to trimming and J lost 2 bases, with 9 bases between them. The CDR3 DNA follows: TGTGCCAGCAGTTCGGGAGAAGCTGGGGCCAACGTCCTGACTTTC. Protein: CASSSGEAGANVLTF.

This clonotype has more than one count but fewer than ten. The J gene is TRBJ1-5, the V gene TRBV2; unclear D gene. CDR1 SNHLY and CDR2 FYNNEI come from the germline V gene. This CDR3 spans 14 amino acids. Trimming stripped 6 bases from V and 7 bases from J, with 16 bases between. In DNA form, the CDR3 reads TGTGCCAGCAGGGTTGCGGGAATGGGACAGCCCCAGCATTTT. It codes for CASRVAGMGQPQHF.

This clonotype was detected only a few times. The rearrangement joins TRBV5-1 to TRBJ2-7, with D possibly matching TRBD2 (5 bases). The CDR3 extends over 15 amino acids. The V end was cut by 0 bases, the J end by 0 bases, with 10 bases between. Germline V gene sequence: CDR1 SGHRS, CDR2 YFSETQ. CDR3 nucleotides: TGCGCCAGCAGCTTGGCCGGGGATGCCTCCTACGAGCAGTACTTC. This gives the protein CASSLAGDASYEQYF.

V and J are TRBV20-1 and TRBJ2-7; 7 nucleotides align to TRBD1. The CDR3 length is 13 residues. Germline V gene sequence: CDR1 DFQATT, CDR2 SNEGSKA (reference sequence). Germline trimming cut 6 bases from V and 3 bases from J; bases unmatched to any gene: 8. In DNA form, the CDR3 reads TGCAGTGCAACCCGGACAGGAATCTACGAGCAGTACTTC. This translates into CSATRTGIYEQYF.

The chain joins TRBV5-1 to TRBJ2-5; maybe TRBD1 (5 bases). The V end lost 0 bases, the J end lost 0 bases, and 12 bases lay between the germline ends. This CDR3 contains 16 residues. The germline V gene encodes CDR1 SGHRS and CDR2 YFSETQ. The CDR3 nucleotides read TGCGCCAGCAGCTTGGAGGGGCGGCTGAACCAAGAGACCCAGTACTTC. Amino acids: CASSLEGRLNQETQYF. The variable domain in full, completed from reference TRBV5-1 and TRBJ2-5, reads KAGVTQTPRYLIKTRGQQVTLSCSPISGHRSVSWYQQTPGQGLQFLFEYFSETQRNKGNFPGRFSGRQFSNSRSEMNVSTLELGDSALYLCASSLEGRLNQETQYFGPGTRLLVL.

This chain connects TRBV5-1 to TRBJ1-6, with 7 bases identical to TRBD1. CDR3 length: 18 amino acids. Germline CDR1 is SGHRS and CDR2 is YFSETQ. V trimming: 0 bases; J trimming: 9 bases; junction bases outside the gene matches: 15. The CDR3 loop reads CASSLVAFETGISSPLHF. The CDR3 DNA is TGCGCCAGCAGCTTGGTGGCGTTTGAGACAGGGATATCTTCACCCCTCCACTTT.

The V gene is TRBV11-3, the J gene TRBJ2-1; no definite D call. V was clipped by 0 bases and J by 6 bases, with 6 bases between them. CDR1 is SGHNT, CDR2 YENEEA, per germline. CDR3 length: 13 residues. The CDR3 coding sequence is TGTGCCAGCAGCTTAGATGGGGTCAATGAGCAGTTCTTC. Amino acid sequence: CASSLDGVNEQFF.

The V call is TRBV11-2, the J call TRBJ2-7, with 10 positions matching TRBD1. The CDR3 is 14 amino acids. Germline assignment: CDR1 SGHAT and CDR2 FQNNGV. The V gene end was trimmed by 1 base and the J gene end by 7 bases; junction bases not matched to a gene: 4. CDR3 DNA sequence: TGTGCCAGCAGCTTAGGGGACAGGGGTGGGGAGCAGTACTTC. Encoded protein: CASSLGDRGGEQYF.

This clonotype was seen more than once but under ten times. This sequence joins TRBV25-1 and TRBJ2-3; TRBD1 agrees at 7 bases. Germline CDR1 is MGHDK and CDR2 is SYGVNS. V gave up 5 bases and J gave up 0 bases; unmatched junction bases: 5. The CDR3 spans 15 residues. CDR3 amino acids: CASSRGQVSTDTQYF. The CDR3 DNA is TGTGCCAGCAGTCGTGGACAGGTTAGCACAGATACGCAGTATTTT.

The V call is TRBV6-1, the J call TRBJ1-2; TRBD1 agrees at 7 bases. Germline trimming cut 6 bases from V and 2 bases from J; bases unmatched to any gene: 12. CDR3 size: 16 residues. Germline V gene lookup returns CDR1 MNHNS and CDR2 SASEGT. The CDR3 DNA is TGTGCCAGCAGGTCAAATTACAGGGGCGCAAACTATGGCTACACCTTC. Translation: CASRSNYRGANYGYTF.

This chain links TRBV5-1 with TRBJ2-7; D gene uncertain. Trimming took 4 bases from V and 7 from J, leaving 9 bases between them. Germline V lookup: CDR1 SGHRS, CDR2 YFSETQ. CDR3 length: 11 amino acids. The CDR3 region has the DNA TGCGCCAGCAGCGACCTAGGAGAGCAGTACTTC. It yields the protein CASSDLGEQYF.

This clonotype was counted a few times. The chain links TRBV4-1 to TRBJ1-4; D not certain. V gave up 1 base and J gave up 8 bases, with 11 bases separating them. The CDR3 totals 14 residues. Germline loops: CDR1 MGHRA, CDR2 YSYEKL. For the CDR3, the DNA is TGCGCCAGCAGCCAAGTCTTTGGGTCCGAAAAACTGTTTTTT. Its protein is CASSQVFGSEKLFF.

There are a few counts of this clonotype. The rearrangement uses TRBV28 and TRBJ2-1, with TRBD2 matching 13 bases. The V gene end was trimmed by 4 bases and the J gene end by 9 bases; junction bases not matched to a gene: 9. The CDR3 has 16 residues. CDR1 and CDR2 (germline): MDHEN, SYDVKM. CDR3 sequence: CASSSRLAGGRGEQFF. For the CDR3, the DNA is TGTGCCAGCAGTTCACGACTAGCGGGAGGCCGGGGTGAGCAGTTCTTC.

This chain joins TRBV2 and TRBJ2-1; D may be TRBD1 (5 bases). This CDR3 is built from 14 residues. Germline CDR1 is SNHLY and CDR2 is FYNNEI. V dropped 3 bases and J dropped 8 bases, with 14 bases sitting between them. CDR3 region: CASSDGQGIDEQFF. The CDR3 DNA follows: TGTGCCAGCAGTGATGGGCAGGGTATCGATGAGCAGTTCTTC. Full variable domain (remainder filled in from reference TRBV2 and TRBJ2-1): EPEVTQTPSHQVTQMGQEVILRCVPISNHLYFYWYRQILGQKVEFLVSFYNNEISEKSEIFDDQFSVERPDGSNFTLKIRSTKLEDSAMYFCASSDGQGIDEQFFGPGTRLTVL.

This chain links TRBV10-3 with TRBJ2-7; D unclear. The CDR3 loop spans 13 amino acids. Germline CDR1 and CDR2: ENHRY and SYGVKD. Trimming pared 3 bases from V and 0 bases from J, leaving 6 bases between. The CDR3 bases are TGTGCCATCAGTGACTGGGCCTCCTACGAGCAGTACTTC. Its protein product is CAISDWASYEQYF.

The rearrangement links TRBV19 to TRBJ2-3; the D gene is possibly TRBD2 (5 bases). Per germline, CDR1 LNHDA and CDR2 SQIVND (reference sequence). The CDR3 consists of 15 residues. V was pared by 5 bases and J by 1 base, with 13 bases between. The DNA of the CDR3 is TGTGCCAGTAGTGCACCTGTGCGGGGCACAGATACGCAGTATTTT. Translation gives CASSAPVRGTDTQYF.

This clonotype was seen only a few times. The rearrangement joins TRBV4-2 to TRBJ2-3; D is possibly TRBD1 or TRBD2 (5 bases each). The CDR3 loop spans 14 amino acids. Per germline, CDR1 LGHNA and CDR2 YNFKEQ. V lost 0 bases and J lost 9, with 13 bases in between. CDR3 sequence (DNA): TGTGCCAGCAGCCAAGATCGGTCGGGGCAGACGCAGTATTTT. Its protein product is CASSQDRSGQTQYF.

In its sample, this clonotype was seen a few times. The rearrangement joins TRBV25-1 to TRBJ2-7; D gene ambiguous. Per the germline V gene, CDR1 is MGHDK and CDR2 is SYGVNS. Trimming took 5 bases from V and 2 from J, leaving 13 bases between them. CDR3 size: 14 residues. CDR3 coding DNA: TGTGCCAGCAGTCCCGAGCGCCCCCCCTACGAGCAGTACTTC. This translates into CASSPERPPYEQYF.

This clonotype was recorded a few times. The chain is built from TRBV25-1 and TRBJ2-6, with 7 bases fitting TRBD2. Trimming took 3 bases from V and 2 from J; bases not matched to a gene: 13. Germline V CDR1 and CDR2: MGHDK, SYGVNS. The CDR3 has 19 residues. CDR3 DNA sequence: TGTGCCAGCAGTGACAATGATCCCGGGAGGACAACTGGGGCCAACGTCCTGACTTTC. Encoded protein: CASSDNDPGRTTGANVLTF.

This clonotype was observed at least ten times. The chain employs TRBV5-1 and TRBJ2-1; D is undetermined. V was clipped by 1 base and J by 0 bases, with 11 bases between them. Germline V gene data show CDR1 as SGHRS and CDR2 as YFSETQ. The CDR3 loop spans 16 amino acids. As DNA, the CDR3 is TGCGCCAGCAGCTTGTTTGCCCGACGCTCCTACAATGAGCAGTTCTTC. Its translation is CASSLFARRSYNEQFF.

The rearrangement links TRBV5-1 to TRBJ2-7, with TRBD1 as a possible D gene (5 bases). CDR3 length equals 15 residues. Germline CDR1 SGHRS, CDR2 YFSETQ. The V end lost 4 bases, the J end lost 1 base, and 15 bases lay between the germline ends. The CDR3 nucleotides read TGCGCCAGCAGCGTCGACAGCCTGCAGTCCTACGAGCAGTACTTC. It is translated as CASSVDSLQSYEQYF. The full variable domain, its missing parts supplied by reference TRBV5-1 and TRBJ2-7, is KAGVTQTPRYLIKTRGQQVTLSCSPISGHRSVSWYQQTPGQGLQFLFEYFSETQRNKGNFPGRFSGRQFSNSRSEMNVSTLELGDSALYLCASSVDSLQSYEQYFGPGTRLTVT.

Only a few counts were recorded for this clonotype. The chain links TRBV7-2 to TRBJ2-7; no definite D call. CDR1 is SGHTA and CDR2 is FQGNSA in the germline V gene. V was pared by 5 bases and J by 3 bases, with 17 bases between. There are 15 residues in the CDR3. The CDR3 nucleotides are TGTGCCAGCAGCCCCCGGCATCTTGGTAGCTACGAGCAGTACTTC. As protein: CASSPRHLGSYEQYF.

The chain carries TRBV6-5 and TRBJ2-3; D gene uncertain. Germline V gives CDR1 MNHEY, CDR2 SVGAGI. The CDR3 has 12 residues. Trimming shortened V by 7 bases and J by 4 bases, and 9 bases separated the two germline ends. DNA of the CDR3: TGTGCCAGCAAAGATTGGCCAGATACGCAGTATTTT. Translated, it gives CASKDWPDTQYF.

The rearrangement links TRBV6-1 to TRBJ2-1, with 10 bases that match TRBD1. Germline V gene sequence: CDR1 MNHNS, CDR2 SASEGT. The CDR3 sequence is 16 residues long. The trim removed 3 bases at V and 6 bases at J, leaving 8 bases unmatched. CDR3 DNA: TGTGCCAGCAGTGACAGCCTGGGACAGGGGCGCAATGAGCAGTTCTTC. Its protein is CASSDSLGQGRNEQFF.

This chain links TRBV5-1 with TRBJ2-5; the D is unclear. Trimming removed 3 bases from V and 4 bases from J, with 10 bases in between. Germline V lookup: CDR1 SGHRS, CDR2 YFSETQ. CDR3 length equals 13 residues. Here the CDR3 reads CASSSYRGETQYF. CDR3 coding DNA: TGCGCCAGCAGCTCTTACAGAGGAGAGACCCAGTACTTC.

V usage is TRBV20-1 and J usage is TRBJ2-1; 10 bases are shared with TRBD2. CDR3 size: 21 residues. Trimming at V came to 1 base and at J to 4 bases, leaving 22 bases not matched to a gene. The germline V gene has CDR1 DFQATT and CDR2 SNEGSKA (reference sequence). CDR3 bases: TGCAGTGCTAGAGTTATGAGGACCAAAGTAGCGGGGGGTCCCATATACAATGAGCAGTTCTTC. Residues: CSARVMRTKVAGGPIYNEQFF.

This clonotype was observed many times. The gene calls are TRBV5-1 and TRBJ2-2; possibly TRBD2 for D (7 bases). CDR1 is SGHRS, CDR2 YFSETQ, per germline. The CDR3 contains 15 residues. Trimming removed 2 bases at V and 6 bases at J, with 14 bases between. The CDR3 protein is CASSFGGQSAGELFF. CDR3 coding DNA: TGCGCCAGCAGCTTCGGGGGGCAGTCGGCCGGGGAGCTGTTTTTT.

This clonotype has a handful of counts. This chain uses TRBV10-3 with TRBJ2-3; the match to TRBD2 covers 13 bases. CDR1 is ENHRY and CDR2 is SYGVKD in the germline V gene. J gave up 2 bases and V 6 bases, and 11 bases lay outside the gene matches. The CDR3 has 18 amino acids. CDR3 amino acids: CAIRPNPGTSGTTDTQYF. As DNA, the CDR3 is TGTGCCATCAGACCTAATCCCGGGACTAGCGGGACCACAGATACGCAGTATTTT.

This clonotype was observed a handful of times. One end of the junction varies from germline; a read error may be responsible. V and J are TRBV2 and TRBJ2-5; no reliable D call. From germline, CDR1 is SNHLY and CDR2 FYNNEI. This CDR3 has 11 amino acids. In DNA form, the CDR3 reads TGTGCCAGCAGGGAAGGCGAGACCCAGTACTTC. The encoded protein is CASREGETQYF. The variable domain in full, completed from reference TRBV2 and TRBJ2-5, reads EPEVTQTPSHQVTQMGQEVILRCVPISNHLYFYWYRQILGQKVEFLVSFYNNEISEKSEIFDDQFSVERPDGSNFTLKIRSTKLEDSAMYFCASREGETQYFGPGTRLLVL.

The chain employs TRBV10-3 and TRBJ2-2; 7 bases fit TRBD2. Germline V CDR1 and CDR2: ENHRY, SYGVKD. V lost 2 bases, J lost 4 bases, and 7 bases stayed unmatched. The CDR3 covers 16 residues. This chain's CDR3 is CAISEGEGKGTGELFF. In DNA, the CDR3 is TGTGCCATCAGTGAGGGGGAGGGAAAAGGCACCGGGGAGCTGTTTTTT.

In this sample, this clonotype turned up once. One end of the junction does not line up with germline, which may come from a read error. This chain uses TRBV4-1 with TRBJ2-5, with D maybe TRBD1 (6 bases). Germline-derived CDR1 and CDR2 are MGHRA and YSYEKL. CDR3 size: 13 residues. The CDR3 region has the DNA TGCGCCGGCAGCCCTCAGGGGATTGAGACCCAGTACTTC. Residues: CAGSPQGIETQYF.